This paragraph reports one T cell receptor (beta chain). Distinct nucleotide sequences in the sample also encode this CDR3. The sample comes from a study of control samples from healthy donors and cancer patients. Germline loops: CDR1 SGHRS, CDR2 YFSETQ. The CDR3 contains 13 residues. The V end lost 4 bases, the J end lost 2 bases, and 9 bases lay between the germline ends. The protocol was immunoSEQ multiplex PCR, while the TCRdb copy is restricted to in-frame clones and leaves out a portion. This repertoire shows tens of thousands of clones, just over 90% found once; its top ten account for approximately 1.5%.

This TCR derives from a woman aged 25 to 39 in good health. The rearrangement joins TRBV5-1 to TRBJ1-2; tentatively, D is TRBD1 (5 bases). Input material: blood. DNA for the CDR3: TGCGCCAGCAGCCCGGACACAAACTATGGCTACACCTTC. The encoded protein is CASSPDTNYGYTF.